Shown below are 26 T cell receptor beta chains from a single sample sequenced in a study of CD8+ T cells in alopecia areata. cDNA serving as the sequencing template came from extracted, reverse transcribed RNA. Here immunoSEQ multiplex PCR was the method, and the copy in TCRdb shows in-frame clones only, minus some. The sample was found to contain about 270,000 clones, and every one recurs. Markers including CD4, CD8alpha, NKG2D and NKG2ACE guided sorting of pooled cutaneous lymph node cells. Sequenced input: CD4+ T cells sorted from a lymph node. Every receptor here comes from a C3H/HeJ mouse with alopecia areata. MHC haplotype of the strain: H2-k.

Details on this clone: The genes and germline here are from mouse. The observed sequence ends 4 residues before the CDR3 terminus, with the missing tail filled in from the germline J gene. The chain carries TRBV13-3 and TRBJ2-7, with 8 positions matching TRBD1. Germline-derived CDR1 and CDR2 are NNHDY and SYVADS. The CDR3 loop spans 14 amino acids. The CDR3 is CASSAPTGVHEQYF. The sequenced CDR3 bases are TGTGCCAGCAGTGCCCCGACAGGGGTGCAT.

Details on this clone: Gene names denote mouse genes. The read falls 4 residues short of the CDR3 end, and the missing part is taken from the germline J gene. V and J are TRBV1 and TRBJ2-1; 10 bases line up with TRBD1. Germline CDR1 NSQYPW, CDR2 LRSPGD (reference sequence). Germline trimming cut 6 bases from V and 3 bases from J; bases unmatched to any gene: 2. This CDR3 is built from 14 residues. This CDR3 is CTCRTGGGYAEQFF. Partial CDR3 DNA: TGCACCTGCAGGACAGGGGGCGGCTATGCT.

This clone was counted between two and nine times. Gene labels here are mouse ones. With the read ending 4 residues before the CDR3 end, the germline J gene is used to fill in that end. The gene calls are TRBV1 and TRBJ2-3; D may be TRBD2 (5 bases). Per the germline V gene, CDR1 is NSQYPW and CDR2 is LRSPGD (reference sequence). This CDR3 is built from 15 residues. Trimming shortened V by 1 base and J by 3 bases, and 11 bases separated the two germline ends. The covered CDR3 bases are TGCACCTGCAGTGCAGGTGGGGTGGTGGCAGAA. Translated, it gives CTCSAGGVVAE. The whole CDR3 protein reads CTCSAGGVVAETLYF.

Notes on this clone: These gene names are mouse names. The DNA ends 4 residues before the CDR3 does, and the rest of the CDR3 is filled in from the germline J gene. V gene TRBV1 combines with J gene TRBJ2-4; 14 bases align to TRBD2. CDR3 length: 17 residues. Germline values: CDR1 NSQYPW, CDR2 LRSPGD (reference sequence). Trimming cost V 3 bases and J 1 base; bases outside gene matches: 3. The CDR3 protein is CTCSAGLGGRGQNTLYF. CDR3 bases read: TGCACCTGCAGTGCGGGACTGGGGGGGCGCGGTCAAAAC.

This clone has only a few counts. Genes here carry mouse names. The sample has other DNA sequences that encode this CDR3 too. The part of the CDR3 DNA that was read is TGTGCCAGCAGTGGGGGACTGGGGGTCTCCTAT. Encoded protein: CASSGGLGVSY. The full CDR3 is CASSGGLGVSYEQYF. The chain has TRBV13-1 and TRBJ2-7, with 11 positions matching TRBD2. The read gets to within 4 residues of the CDR3 end, and the germline J gene fills in the rest. The V segment lost 3 bases and the J segment 0 bases; nucleotides outside the gene matches: 2. This CDR3 has 15 residues. The germline V gene has CDR1 NSHNY and CDR2 SYGAGN.

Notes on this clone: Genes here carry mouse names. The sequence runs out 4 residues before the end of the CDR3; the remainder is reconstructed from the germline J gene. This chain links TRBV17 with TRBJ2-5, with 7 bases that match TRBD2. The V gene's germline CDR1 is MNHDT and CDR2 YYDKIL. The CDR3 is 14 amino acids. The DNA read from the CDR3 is TGTGCTAGCAGTAGAGATGTGGGGGGAGAC. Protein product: CASSRDVGGD. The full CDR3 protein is CASSRDVGGDTQYF.

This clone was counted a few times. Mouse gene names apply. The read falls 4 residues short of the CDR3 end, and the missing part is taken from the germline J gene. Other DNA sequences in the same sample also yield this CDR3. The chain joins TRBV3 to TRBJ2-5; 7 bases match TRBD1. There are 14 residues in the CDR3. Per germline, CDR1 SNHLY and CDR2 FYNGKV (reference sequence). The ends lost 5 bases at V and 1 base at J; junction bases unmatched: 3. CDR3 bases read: TGTGCCAGCAGCCTCGACAGGGACCAAGAC. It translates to CASSLDRDQD. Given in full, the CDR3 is CASSLDRDQDTQYF.

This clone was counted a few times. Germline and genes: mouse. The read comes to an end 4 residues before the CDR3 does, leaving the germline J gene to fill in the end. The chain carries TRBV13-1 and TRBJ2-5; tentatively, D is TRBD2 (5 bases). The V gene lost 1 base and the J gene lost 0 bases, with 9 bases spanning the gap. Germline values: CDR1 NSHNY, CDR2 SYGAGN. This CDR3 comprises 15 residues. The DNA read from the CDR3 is TGTGCCAGCAGTGATCCTGGGCTTAACCAAGAC. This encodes CASSDPGLNQD. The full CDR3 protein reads CASSDPGLNQDTQYF.

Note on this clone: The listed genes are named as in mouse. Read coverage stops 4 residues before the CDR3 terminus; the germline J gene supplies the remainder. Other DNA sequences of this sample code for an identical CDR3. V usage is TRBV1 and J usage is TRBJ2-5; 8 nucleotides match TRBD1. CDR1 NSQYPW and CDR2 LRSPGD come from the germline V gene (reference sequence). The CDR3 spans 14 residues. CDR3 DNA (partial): TGCACCTGCAGTGCAGCAGGGGGCAGAGAC. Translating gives CTCSAAGGRD. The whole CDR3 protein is CTCSAAGGRDTQYF.

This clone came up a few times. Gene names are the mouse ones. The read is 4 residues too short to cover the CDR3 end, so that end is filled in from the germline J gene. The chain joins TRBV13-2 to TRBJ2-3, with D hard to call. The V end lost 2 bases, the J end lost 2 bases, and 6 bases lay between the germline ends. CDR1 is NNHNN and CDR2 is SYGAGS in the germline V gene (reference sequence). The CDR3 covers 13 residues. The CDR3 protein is CASGDSAAETLYF. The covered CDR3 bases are TGTGCCAGCGGTGACTCAGCTGCAGAA.

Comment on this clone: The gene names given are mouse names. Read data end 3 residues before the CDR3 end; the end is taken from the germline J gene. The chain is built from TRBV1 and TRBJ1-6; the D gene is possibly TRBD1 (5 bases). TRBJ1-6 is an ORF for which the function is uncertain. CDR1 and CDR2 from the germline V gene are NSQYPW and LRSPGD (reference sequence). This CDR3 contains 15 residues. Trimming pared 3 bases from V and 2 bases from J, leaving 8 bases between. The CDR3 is CTCSAPGPYNSPLYF. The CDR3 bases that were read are TGCACCTGCAGTGCTCCAGGGCCCTATAATTCGCCC.

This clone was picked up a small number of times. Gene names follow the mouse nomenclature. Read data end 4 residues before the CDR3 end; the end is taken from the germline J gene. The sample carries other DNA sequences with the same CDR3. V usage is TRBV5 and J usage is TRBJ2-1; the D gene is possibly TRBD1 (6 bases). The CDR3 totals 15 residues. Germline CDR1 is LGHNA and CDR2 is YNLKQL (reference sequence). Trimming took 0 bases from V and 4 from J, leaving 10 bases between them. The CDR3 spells CASSQEGDNYAEQFF. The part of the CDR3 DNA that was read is TGTGCCAGCAGCCAAGAAGGGGACAATTATGCT.

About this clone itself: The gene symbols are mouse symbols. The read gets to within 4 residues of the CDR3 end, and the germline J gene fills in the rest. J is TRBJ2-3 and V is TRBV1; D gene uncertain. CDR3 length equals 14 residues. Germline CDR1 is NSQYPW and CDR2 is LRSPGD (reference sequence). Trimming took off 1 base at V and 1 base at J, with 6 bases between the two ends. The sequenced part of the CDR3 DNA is TGCACCTGCAGTGCAGGGGTGCGTGCAGAA. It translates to CTCSAGVRAE. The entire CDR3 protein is CTCSAGVRAETLYF.

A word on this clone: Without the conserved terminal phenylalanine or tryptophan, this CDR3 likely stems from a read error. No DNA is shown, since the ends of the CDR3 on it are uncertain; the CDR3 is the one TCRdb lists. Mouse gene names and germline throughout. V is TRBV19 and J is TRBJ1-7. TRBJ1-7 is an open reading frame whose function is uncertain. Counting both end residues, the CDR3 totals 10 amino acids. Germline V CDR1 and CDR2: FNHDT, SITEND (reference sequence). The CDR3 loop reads CASSIRGADH.

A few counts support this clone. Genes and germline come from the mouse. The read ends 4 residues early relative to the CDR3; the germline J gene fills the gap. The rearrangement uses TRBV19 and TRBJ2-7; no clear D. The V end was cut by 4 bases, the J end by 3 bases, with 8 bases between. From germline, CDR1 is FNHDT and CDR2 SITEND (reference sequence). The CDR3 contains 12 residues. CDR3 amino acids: CASSVADYEQYF. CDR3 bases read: TGTGCCAGCAGTGTAGCAGACTAT.

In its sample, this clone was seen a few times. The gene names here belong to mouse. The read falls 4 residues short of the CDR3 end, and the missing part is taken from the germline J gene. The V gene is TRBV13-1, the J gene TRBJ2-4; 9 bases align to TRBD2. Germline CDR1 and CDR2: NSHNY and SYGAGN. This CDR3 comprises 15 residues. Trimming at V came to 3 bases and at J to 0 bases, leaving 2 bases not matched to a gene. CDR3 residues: CASSAGTGSQNTLYF. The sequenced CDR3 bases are TGTGCCAGCAGTGCCGGGACTGGGAGTCAAAAC.

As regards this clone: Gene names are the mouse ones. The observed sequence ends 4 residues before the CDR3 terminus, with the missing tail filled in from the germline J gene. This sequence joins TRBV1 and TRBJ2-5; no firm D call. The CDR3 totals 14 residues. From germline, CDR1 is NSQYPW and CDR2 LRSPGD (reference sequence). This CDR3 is CTCSASPTKDTQYF. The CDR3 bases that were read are TGCACCTGCAGTGCATCGCCAACTAAAGAC.

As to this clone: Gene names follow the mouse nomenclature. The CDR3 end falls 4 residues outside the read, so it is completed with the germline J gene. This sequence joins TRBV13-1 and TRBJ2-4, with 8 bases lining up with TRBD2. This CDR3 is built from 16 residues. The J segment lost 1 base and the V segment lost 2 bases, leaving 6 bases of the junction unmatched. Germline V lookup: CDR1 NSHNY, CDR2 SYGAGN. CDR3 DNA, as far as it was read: TGTGCCAGCAGTGAAGAGGGGGGGCGAGGTCAAAAC. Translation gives CASSEEGGRGQN. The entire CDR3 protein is CASSEEGGRGQNTLYF.

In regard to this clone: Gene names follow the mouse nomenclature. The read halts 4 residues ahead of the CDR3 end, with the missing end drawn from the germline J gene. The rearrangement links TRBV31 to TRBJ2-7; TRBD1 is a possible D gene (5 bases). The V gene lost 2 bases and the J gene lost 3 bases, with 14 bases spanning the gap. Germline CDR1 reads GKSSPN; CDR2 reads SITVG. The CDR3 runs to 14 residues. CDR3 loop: CAWSEGGQNYEQYF. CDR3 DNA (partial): TGTGCCTGGAGTGAGGGCGGACAAAACTAT.

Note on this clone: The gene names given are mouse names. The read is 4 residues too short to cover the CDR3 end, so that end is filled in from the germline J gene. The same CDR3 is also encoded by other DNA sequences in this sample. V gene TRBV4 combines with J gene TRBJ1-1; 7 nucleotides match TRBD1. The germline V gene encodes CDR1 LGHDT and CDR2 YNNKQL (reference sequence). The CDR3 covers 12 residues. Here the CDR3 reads CASSLGQTEVFF. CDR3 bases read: TGTGCCAGCAGCTTGGGACAGACA. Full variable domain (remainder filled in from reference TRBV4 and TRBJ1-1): ETAVFQTPNYHVTQVGNEVSFNCKQTLGHDTMYWYKQDSKKLLKIMFSYNNKQLIVNETVPRRFSPQSSDKAHLNLRIKSVEPEDSAVYLCASSLGQTEVFFGKGTRLTVV.

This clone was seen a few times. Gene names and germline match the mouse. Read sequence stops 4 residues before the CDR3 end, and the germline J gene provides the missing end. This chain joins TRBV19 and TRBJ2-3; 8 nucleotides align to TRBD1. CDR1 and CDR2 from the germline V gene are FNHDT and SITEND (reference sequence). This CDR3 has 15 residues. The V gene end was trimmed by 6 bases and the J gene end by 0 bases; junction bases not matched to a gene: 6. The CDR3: CASTRQGTSAETLYF. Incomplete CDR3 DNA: TGTGCCAGCACAAGACAGGGGACTAGTGCAGAA.

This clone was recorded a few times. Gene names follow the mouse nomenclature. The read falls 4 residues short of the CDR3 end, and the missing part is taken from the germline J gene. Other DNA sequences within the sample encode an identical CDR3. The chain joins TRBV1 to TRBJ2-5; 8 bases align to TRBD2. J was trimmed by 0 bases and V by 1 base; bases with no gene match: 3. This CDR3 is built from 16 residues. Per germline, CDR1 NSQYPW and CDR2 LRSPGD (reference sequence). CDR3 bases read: TGCACCTGCAGTGCAGTTGGGGGGGTTAACCAAGAC. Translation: CTCSAVGGVNQD. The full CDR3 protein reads CTCSAVGGVNQDTQYF.

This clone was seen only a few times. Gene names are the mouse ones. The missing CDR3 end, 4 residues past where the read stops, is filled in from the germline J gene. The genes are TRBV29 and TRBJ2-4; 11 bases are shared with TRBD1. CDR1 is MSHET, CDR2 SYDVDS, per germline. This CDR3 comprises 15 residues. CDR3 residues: CASSLWGQGENTLYF. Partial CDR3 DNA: TGTGCTAGCAGTTTATGGGGACAGGGGGAGAAC.

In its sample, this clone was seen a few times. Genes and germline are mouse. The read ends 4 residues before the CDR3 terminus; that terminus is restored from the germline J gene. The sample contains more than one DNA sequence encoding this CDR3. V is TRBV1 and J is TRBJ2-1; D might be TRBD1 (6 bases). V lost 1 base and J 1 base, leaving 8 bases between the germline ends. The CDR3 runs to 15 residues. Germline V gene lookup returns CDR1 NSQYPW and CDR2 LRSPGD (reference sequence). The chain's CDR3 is CTCSAGGGNYAEQFF. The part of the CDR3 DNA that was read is TGCACCTGCAGTGCAGGAGGGGGAAACTATGCT.

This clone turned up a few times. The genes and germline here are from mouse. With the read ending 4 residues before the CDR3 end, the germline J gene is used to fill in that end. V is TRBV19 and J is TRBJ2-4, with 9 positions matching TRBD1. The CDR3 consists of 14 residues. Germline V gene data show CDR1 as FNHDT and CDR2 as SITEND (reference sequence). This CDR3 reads CASSPTGGGNTLYF. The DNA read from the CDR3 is TGTGCCAGCAGCCCAACAGGGGGCGGGAAC.

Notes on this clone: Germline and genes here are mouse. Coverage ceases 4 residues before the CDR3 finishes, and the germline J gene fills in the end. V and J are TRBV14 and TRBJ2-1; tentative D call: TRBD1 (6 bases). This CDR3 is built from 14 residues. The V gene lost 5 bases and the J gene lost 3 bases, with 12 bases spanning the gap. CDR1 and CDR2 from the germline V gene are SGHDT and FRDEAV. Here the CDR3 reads CASSPAQGYAEQFF. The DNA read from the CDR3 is TGTGCCAGCAGCCCCGCACAGGGCTATGCT.